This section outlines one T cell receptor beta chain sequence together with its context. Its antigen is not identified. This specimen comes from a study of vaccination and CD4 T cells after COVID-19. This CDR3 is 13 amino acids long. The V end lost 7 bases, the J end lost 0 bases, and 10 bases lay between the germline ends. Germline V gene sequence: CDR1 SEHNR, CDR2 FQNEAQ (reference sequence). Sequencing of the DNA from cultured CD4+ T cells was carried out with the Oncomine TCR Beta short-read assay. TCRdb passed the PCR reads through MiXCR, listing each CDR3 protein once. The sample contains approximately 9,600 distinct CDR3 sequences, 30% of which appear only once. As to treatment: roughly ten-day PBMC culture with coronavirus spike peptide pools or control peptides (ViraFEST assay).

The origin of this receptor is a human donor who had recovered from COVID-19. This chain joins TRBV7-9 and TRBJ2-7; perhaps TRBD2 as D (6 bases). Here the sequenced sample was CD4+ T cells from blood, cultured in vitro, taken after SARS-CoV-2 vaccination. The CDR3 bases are TGTGCCAGCACCGGGACTCCCTCCTACGAGCAGTACTTC. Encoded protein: CASTGTPSYEQYF.